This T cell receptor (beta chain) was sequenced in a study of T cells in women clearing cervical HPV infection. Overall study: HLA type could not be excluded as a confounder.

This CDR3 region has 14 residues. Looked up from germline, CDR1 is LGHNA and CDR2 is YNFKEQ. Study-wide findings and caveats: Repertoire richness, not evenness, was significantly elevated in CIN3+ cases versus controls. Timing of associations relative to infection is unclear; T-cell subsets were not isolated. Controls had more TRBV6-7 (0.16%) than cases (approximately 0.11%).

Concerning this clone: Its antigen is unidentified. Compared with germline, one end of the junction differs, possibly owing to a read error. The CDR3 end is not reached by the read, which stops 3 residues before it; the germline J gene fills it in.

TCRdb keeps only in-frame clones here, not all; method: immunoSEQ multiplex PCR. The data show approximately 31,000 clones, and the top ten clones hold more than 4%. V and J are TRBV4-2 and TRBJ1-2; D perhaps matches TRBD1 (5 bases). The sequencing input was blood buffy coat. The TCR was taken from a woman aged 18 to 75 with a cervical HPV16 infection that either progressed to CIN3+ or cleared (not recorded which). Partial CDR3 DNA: TGCGCCAGCAGCCAAGACTGGCAGGGTGGTGGC. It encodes CASSQDWQGGG. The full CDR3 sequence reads CASSQDWQGGGYTF.